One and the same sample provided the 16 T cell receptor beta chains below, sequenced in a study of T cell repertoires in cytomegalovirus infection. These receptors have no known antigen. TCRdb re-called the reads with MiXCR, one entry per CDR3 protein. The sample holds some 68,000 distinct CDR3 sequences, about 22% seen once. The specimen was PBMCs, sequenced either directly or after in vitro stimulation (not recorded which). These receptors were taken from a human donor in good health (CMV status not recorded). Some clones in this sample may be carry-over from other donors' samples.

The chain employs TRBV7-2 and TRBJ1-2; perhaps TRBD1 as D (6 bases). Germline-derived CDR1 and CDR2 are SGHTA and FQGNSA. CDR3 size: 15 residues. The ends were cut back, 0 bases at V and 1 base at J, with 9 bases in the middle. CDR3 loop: CASSLAGHNNYGYTF. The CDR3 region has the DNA TGTGCCAGCAGCTTAGCGGGACACAATAACTATGGCTACACCTTC.

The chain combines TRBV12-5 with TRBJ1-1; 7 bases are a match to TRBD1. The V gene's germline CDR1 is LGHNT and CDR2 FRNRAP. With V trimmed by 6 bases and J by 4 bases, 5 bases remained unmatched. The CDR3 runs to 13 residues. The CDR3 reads CASGTGFRTEAFF. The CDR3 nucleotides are TGTGCTAGTGGGACAGGGTTTCGCACTGAAGCTTTCTTT.

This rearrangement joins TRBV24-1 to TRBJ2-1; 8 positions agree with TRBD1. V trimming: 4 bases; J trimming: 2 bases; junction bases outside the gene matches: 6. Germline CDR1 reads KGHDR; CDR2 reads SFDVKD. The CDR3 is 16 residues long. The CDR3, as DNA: TGTGCCACCAGTGACGGACAGGGCTTAACCTACAATGAGCAGTTCTTC. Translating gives CATSDGQGLTYNEQFF.

Here the CDR3 DNA reads TGTGCCAGCAGCCCTTGGGCCACTGAAGCTTTCTTT. Amino acids: CASSPWATEAFF. J is TRBJ1-1 and V is TRBV7-2; D is unresolved. Trimming stripped 5 bases from V and 4 bases from J, with 8 bases between. Germline V gives CDR1 SGHTA, CDR2 FQGNSA. This CDR3 comprises 12 residues. The whole variable domain, remainder taken from reference TRBV7-2 and TRBJ1-1, is GAGVSQSPSNKVTEKGKDVELRCDPISGHTALYWYRQSLGQGLEFLIYFQGNSAPDKSGLPSDRFSAERTGGSVSTLTIQRTQQEDSAVYLCASSPWATEAFFGQGTRLTVV.

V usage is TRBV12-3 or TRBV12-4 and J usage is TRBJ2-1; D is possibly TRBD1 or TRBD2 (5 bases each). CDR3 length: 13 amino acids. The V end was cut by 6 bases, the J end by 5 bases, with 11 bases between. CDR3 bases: TGTGCCAGCAGATCCGGGACCGACAATGAGCAGTTCTTC. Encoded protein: CASRSGTDNEQFF.

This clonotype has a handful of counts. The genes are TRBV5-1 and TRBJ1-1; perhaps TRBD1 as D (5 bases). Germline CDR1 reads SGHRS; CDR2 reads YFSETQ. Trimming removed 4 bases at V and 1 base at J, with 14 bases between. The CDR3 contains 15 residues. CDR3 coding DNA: TGCGCCAGCAGCCAGGAGGGGTACGGGAACACTGAAGCTTTCTTT. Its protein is CASSQEGYGNTEAFF.

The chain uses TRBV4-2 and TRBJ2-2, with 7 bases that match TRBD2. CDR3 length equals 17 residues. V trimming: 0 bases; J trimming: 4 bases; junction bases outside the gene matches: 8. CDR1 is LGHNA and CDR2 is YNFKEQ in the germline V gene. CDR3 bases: TGTGCCAGCAGCCAAGATAGGGCGGGAGTGGGCACCGGGGAGCTGTTTTTT. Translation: CASSQDRAGVGTGELFF.

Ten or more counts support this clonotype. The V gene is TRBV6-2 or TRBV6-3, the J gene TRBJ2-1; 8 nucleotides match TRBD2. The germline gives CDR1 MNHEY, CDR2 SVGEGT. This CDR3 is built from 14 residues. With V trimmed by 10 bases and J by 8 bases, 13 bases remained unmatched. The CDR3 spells CATLQRELIYEQFF. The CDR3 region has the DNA TGTGCCACCCTTCAGCGGGAGCTTATCTATGAGCAGTTCTTC.

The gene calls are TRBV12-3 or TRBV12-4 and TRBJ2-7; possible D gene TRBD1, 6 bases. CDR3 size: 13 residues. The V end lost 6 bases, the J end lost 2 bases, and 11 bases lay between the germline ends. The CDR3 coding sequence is TGTGCCAGCAGACCCGGACAGACCTACGAGCAGTACTTC. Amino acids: CASRPGQTYEQYF.

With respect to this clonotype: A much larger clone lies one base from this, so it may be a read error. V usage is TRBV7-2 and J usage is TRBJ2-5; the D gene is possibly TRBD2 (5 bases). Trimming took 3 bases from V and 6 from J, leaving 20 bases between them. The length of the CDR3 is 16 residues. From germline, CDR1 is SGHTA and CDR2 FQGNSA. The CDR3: CASSFTPGRLGKTQYF. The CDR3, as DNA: TGTGCCAGCAGCTTCACCCCTGGGCGTCTCGGGAAGACCCAGTACTTC. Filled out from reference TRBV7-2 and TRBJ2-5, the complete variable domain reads GAGVSQSPSNKVTEKGKDVELRCDPISGHTALYWYRQSLGQGLEFLIYFQGNSAPDKSGLPSDRFSAERTGGSVSTLTIQRTQQEDSAVYLCASSFTPGRLGKTQYFGPGTRLLVL.

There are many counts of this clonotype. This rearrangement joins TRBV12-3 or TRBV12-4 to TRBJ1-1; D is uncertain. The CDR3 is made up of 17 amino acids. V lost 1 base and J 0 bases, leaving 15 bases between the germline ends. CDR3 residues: CASSLETHFEMNTEAFF. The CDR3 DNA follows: TGTGCCAGCAGTTTAGAGACACACTTTGAAATGAACACTGAAGCTTTCTTT.

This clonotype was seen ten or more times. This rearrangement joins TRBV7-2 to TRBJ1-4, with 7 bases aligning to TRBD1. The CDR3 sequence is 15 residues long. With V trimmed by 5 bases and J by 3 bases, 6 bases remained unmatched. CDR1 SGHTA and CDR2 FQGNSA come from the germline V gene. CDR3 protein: CASSQRTGPNEKLFF. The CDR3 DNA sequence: TGTGCCAGCAGCCAACGGACAGGACCTAATGAAAAACTGTTTTTT.

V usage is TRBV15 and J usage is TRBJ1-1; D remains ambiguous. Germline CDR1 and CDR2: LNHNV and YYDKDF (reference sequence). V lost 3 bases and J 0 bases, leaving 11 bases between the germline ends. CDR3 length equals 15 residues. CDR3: CATSRPDTLNTEAFF. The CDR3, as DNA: TGTGCCACCAGCAGGCCCGATACCCTGAACACTGAAGCTTTCTTT.

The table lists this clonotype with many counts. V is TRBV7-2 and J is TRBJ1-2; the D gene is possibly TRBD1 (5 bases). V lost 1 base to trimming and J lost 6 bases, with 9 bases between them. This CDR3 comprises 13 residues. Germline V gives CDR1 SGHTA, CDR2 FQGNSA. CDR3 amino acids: CASSLDPRDGYTF. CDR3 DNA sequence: TGTGCCAGCAGCTTAGATCCCAGGGATGGCTACACCTTC.

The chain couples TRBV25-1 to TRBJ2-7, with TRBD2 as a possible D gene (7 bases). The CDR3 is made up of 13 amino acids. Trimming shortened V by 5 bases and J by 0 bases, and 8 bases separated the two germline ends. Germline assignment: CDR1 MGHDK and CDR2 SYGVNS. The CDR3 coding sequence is TGTGCCAGCAGTAGGGGGGGCTCCTACGAGCAGTACTTC. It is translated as CASSRGGSYEQYF.

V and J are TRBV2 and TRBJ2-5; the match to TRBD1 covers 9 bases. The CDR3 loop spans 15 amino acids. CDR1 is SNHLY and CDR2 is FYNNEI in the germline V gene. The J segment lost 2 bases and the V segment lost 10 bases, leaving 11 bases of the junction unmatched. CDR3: CATEADRGGQETQYF. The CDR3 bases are TGTGCCACCGAGGCGGACAGGGGAGGGCAAGAGACCCAGTACTTC.